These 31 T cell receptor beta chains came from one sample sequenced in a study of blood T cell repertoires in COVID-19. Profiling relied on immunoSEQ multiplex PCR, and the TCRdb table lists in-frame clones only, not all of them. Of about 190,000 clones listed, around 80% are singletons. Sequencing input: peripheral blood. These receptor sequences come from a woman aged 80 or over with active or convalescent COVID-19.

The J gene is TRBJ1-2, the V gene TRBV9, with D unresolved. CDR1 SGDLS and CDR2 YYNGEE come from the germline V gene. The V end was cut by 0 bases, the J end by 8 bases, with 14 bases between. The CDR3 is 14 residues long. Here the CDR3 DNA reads TGTGCCAGCAGCGTAGGAAAGAAAGGCGGAGGCTACACCTTC. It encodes CASSVGKKGGGYTF.

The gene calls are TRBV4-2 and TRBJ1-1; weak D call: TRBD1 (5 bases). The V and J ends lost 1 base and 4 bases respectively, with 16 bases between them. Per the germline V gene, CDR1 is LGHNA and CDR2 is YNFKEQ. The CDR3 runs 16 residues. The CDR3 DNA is TGTGCCAGCAGCCAAGTTGCCGGGGGAGGAGGCACTGAAGCTTTCTTT. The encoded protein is CASSQVAGGGGTEAFF.

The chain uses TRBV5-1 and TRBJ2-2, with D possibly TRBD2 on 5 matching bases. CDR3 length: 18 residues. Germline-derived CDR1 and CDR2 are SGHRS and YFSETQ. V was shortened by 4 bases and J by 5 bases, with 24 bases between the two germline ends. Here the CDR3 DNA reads TGCGCCAGCAGCGCGGGCGTGTGGGTTTGGGGAACGACCGGGGAGCTGTTTTTT. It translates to CASSAGVWVWGTTGELFF.

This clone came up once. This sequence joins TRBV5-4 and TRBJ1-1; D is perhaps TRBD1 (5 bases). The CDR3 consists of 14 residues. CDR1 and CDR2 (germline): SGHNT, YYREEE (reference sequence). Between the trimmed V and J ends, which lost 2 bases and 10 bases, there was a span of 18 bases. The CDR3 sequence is CASSFFQGENRAFF. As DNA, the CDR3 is TGTGCCAGCAGCTTTTTCCAGGGCGAGAATCGAGCTTTCTTT. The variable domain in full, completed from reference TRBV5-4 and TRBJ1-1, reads ETGVTQSPTHLIKTRGQQVTLRCSSQSGHNTVSWYQQALGQGPQFIFQYYREEENGRGNFPPRFSGLQFPNYSSELNVNALELDDSALYLCASSFFQGENRAFFGQGTRLTVV.

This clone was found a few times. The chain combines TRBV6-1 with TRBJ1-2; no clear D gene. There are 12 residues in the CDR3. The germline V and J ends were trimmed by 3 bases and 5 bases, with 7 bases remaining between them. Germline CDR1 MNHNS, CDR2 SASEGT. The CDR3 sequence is CASSESQYGYTF. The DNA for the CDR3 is TGTGCCAGCAGTGAGTCTCAGTATGGCTACACCTTC.

The CDR3 sequence: CASSLARFNEKLFF. DNA for the CDR3: TGTGCCAGCAGCTTAGCCAGATTTAATGAAAAACTGTTTTTT. The gene calls are TRBV7-2 and TRBJ1-4; D remains ambiguous. Germline-derived CDR1 and CDR2 are SGHTA and FQGNSA. V gave up 0 bases and J gave up 4 bases, with 6 bases separating them. This CDR3 is 14 amino acids long.

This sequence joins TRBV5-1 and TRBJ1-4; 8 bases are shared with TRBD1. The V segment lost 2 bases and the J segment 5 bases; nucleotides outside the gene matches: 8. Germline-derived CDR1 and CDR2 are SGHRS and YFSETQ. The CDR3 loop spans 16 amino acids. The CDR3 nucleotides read TGCGCCAGCAGCTTTGCCCAGGGGGCTCTGAATGAAAAACTGTTTTTT. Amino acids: CASSFAQGALNEKLFF.

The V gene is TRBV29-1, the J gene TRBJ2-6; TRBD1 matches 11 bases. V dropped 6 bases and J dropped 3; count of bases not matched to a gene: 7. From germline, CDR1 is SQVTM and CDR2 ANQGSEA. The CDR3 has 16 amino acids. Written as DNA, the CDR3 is TGCAGCGTCTCCGGGACAGGGGGTGGTGGGGCCAACGTCCTGACTTTC. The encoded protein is CSVSGTGGGGANVLTF.

The CDR3 reads CASSPGLGGGSGNTIYF. CDR3 bases: TGCGCCAGCAGCCCCGGTTTAGGGGGGGGCTCTGGAAACACCATATATTTT. The chain uses TRBV4-1 and TRBJ1-3; TRBD1 might be the D (6 bases). The CDR3 sequence is 17 residues long. Between the trimmed V and J ends, which lost 4 bases and 0 bases, there was a span of 16 bases. Germline lookup yields CDR1 MGHRA and CDR2 YSYEKL.

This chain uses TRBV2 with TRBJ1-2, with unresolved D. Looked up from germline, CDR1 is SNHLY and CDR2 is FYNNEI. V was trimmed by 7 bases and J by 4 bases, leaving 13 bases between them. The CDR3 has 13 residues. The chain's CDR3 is CASTPDITYGYTF. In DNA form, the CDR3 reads TGTGCCAGCACCCCAGACATTACCTATGGCTACACCTTC.

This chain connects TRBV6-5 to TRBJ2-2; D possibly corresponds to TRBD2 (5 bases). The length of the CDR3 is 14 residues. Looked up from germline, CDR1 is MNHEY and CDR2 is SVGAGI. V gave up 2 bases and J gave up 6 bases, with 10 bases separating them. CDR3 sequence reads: CASSYLTGSGELFF. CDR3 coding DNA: TGTGCCAGCAGTTACCTTACGGGATCCGGGGAGCTGTTTTTT.

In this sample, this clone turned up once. The CDR3 nucleotides are TGTGCCAGTAGCCCGGGACAGACTATTTATAGCAATCAGCCCCAGCATTTT. Residues: CASSPGQTIYSNQPQHF. The chain employs TRBV19 and TRBJ1-5; 7 bases fit TRBD1. The CDR3 runs 17 residues. V shed 6 bases and J 0 bases; nucleotides not matched to a gene: 11. Germline CDR1 reads LNHDA; CDR2 reads SQIVND (reference sequence).

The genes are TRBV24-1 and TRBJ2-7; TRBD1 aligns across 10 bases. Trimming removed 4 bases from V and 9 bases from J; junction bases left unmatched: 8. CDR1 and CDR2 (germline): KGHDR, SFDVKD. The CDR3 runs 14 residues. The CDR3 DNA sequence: TGTGCCACCAGTGAGCCCGGGACAGGGGTTCGGCAGTACTTC. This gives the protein CATSEPGTGVRQYF.

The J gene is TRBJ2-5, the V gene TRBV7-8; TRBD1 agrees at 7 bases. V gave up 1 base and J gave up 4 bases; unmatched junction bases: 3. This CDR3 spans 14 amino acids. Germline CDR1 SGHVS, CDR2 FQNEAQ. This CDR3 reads CASSLEQGIETQYF. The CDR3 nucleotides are TGTGCCAGCAGCTTAGAACAGGGGATAGAGACCCAGTACTTC.

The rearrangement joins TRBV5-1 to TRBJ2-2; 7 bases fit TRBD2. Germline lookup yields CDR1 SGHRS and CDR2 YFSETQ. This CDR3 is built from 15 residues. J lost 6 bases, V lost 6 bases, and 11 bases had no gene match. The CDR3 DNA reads TGCGCCAGCAACATCGGCGGGAGTACGTCCGGGGAGCTGTTTTTT. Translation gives CASNIGGSTSGELFF. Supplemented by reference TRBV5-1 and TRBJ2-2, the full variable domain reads KAGVTQTPRYLIKTRGQQVTLSCSPISGHRSVSWYQQTPGQGLQFLFEYFSETQRNKGNFPGRFSGRQFSNSRSEMNVSTLELGDSALYLCASNIGGSTSGELFFGEGSRLTVL.

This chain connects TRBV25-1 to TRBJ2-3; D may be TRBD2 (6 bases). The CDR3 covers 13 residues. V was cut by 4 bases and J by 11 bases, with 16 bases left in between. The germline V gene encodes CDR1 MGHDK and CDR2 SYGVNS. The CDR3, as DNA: TGTGCCAGCAGTGGGGACTTCTCCGGGGGGCAGTATTTT. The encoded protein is CASSGDFSGGQYF.

The DNA of the CDR3 is TGTGCCAGCAGCCCTGGCAGGGACTATGGCTACACCTTC. This encodes CASSPGRDYGYTF. V gene TRBV6-4 combines with J gene TRBJ1-2; tentatively, D is TRBD1 (5 bases). There are 13 residues in the CDR3. Germline values: CDR1 MRHNA, CDR2 SNTAGT. V lost 6 bases to trimming and J lost 3 bases, with 11 bases between them.

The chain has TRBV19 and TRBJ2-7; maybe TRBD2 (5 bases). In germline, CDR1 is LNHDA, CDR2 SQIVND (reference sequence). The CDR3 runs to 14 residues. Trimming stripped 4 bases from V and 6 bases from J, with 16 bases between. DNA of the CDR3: TGTGCCAGTAGTACTAACCCCGGGGTTGGCGAGCAGTACTTC. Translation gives CASSTNPGVGEQYF.

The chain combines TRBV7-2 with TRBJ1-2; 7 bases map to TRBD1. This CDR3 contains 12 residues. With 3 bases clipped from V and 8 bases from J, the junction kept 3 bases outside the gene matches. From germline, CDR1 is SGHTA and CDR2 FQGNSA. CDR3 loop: CASSLTGRGYTF. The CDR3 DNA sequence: TGTGCCAGCAGCTTGACAGGGAGAGGCTACACCTTC.

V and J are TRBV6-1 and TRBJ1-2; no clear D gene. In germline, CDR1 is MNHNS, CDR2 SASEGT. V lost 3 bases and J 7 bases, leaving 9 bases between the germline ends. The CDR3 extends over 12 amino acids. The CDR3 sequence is CASSDKISGYTF. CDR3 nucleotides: TGTGCCAGCAGTGATAAAATCTCTGGCTACACCTTC.

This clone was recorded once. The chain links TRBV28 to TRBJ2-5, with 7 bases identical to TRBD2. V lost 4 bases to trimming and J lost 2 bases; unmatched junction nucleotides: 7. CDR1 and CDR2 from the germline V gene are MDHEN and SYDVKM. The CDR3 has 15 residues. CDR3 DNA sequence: TGTGCCAGCAGTTCCGCCGGGGGGAGGCAAGAGACCCAGTACTTC. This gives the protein CASSSAGGRQETQYF.

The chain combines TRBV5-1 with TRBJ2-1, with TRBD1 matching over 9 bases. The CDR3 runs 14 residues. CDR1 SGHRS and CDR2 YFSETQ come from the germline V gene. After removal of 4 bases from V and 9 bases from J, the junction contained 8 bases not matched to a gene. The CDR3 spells CASSPRDRVSEQFF. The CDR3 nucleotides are TGCGCCAGCAGCCCCCGGGACAGGGTGAGTGAGCAGTTCTTC.

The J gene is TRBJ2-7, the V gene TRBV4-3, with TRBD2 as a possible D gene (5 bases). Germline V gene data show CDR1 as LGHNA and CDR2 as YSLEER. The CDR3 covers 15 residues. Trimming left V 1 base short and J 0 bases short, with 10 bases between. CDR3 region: CASSQGRGDSYEQYF. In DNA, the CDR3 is TGCGCCAGCAGCCAAGGTCGGGGAGACTCCTACGAGCAGTACTTC.

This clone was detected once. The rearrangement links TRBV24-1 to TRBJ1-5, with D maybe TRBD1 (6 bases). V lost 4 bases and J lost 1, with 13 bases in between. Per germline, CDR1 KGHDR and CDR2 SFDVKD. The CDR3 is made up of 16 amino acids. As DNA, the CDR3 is TGTGCCACCAGTGACCACAGGGCTGGGAGCAATCAGCCCCAGCATTTT. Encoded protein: CATSDHRAGSNQPQHF.

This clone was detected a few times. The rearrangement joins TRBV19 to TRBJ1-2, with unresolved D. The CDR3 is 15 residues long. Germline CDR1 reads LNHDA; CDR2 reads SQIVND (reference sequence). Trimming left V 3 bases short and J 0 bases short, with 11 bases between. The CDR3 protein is CASSISSTTNYGYTF. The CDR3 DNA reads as TGTGCCAGTAGTATCAGTTCCACTACTAACTATGGCTACACCTTC.

The CDR3 region is CSVGTGLANEKLFF. The CDR3 coding sequence is TGCAGCGTAGGGACAGGGCTCGCTAATGAAAAACTGTTTTTT. The rearrangement links TRBV29-1 to TRBJ1-4; TRBD1 agrees at 9 bases. CDR3 size: 14 residues. The trim removed 6 bases at V and 3 bases at J, leaving 5 bases unmatched. Germline CDR1 SQVTM, CDR2 ANQGSEA.

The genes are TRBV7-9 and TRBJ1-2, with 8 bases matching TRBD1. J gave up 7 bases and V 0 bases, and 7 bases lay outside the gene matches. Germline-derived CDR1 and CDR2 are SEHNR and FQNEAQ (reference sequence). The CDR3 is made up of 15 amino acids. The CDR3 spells CASSLATDRAAGYTF. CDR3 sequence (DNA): TGTGCCAGCAGCTTAGCTACGGACAGGGCGGCTGGCTACACCTTC.

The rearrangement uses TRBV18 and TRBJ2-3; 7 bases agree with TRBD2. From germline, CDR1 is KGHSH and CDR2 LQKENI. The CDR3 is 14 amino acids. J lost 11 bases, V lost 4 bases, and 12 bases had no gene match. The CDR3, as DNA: TGTGCCAGCTCACAAACTAGCGTGGGCGTTGGGCAGTATTTT. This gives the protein CASSQTSVGVGQYF.

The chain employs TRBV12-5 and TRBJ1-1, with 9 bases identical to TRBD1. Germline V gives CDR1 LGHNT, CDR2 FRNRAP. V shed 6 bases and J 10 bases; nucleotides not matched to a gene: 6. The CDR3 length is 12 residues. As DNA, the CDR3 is TGTGCTAGTGGAAGACAGGGGGAGAGAGCTTTCTTT. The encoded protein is CASGRQGERAFF.

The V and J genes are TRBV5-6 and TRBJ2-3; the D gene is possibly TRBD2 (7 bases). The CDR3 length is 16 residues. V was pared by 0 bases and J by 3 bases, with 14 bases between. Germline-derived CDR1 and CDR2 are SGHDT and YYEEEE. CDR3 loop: CASSLEGGKRTDTQYF. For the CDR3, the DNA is TGTGCCAGCAGCTTGGAGGGGGGGAAAAGAACAGATACGCAGTATTTT.

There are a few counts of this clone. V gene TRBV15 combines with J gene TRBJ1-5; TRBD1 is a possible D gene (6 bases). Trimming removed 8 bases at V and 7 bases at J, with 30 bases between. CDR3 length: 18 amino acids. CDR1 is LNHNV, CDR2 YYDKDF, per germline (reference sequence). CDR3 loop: CATRQGFRVAADQQPQHF. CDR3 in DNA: TGTGCCACCCGCCAGGGGTTCAGGGTGGCCGCGGATCAGCAGCCCCAGCATTTT.